Below, 20 T cell receptor beta chains from the same sample are listed, as sequenced in a study of human T cells and chemical hapten exposure. TCRdb reanalysed the RACE reads using MiXCR and keeps one entry per CDR3 protein. In the table there are roughly 360,000 distinct CDR3 sequences, approximately 5.1% of which are singletons. Time point here: patch test 1, 2 weeks after DPC sensitization. Specified treatment: therapeutic diphenylcyclopropenone sensitization with weekly scalp DPC. Sequences were derived from whole blood, sampled in connection with sensitization to the hapten diphenylcyclopropenone (DPC). The origin of the receptors is a woman aged 50 to 60 with alopecia areata. Some clones in this sample may be carry-over from other donors' samples.

The chain recombines TRBV18 with TRBJ2-2; TRBD1 matches 8 bases. V was pared by 4 bases and J by 3 bases, with 4 bases of the junction left unmatched. Germline assignment: CDR1 KGHSH and CDR2 LQKENI. The CDR3 is 15 amino acids. The CDR3 is CASSLPGQDTGELFF. CDR3 sequence (DNA): TGTGCCAGCTCACTTCCGGGACAGGACACCGGGGAGCTGTTTTTT.

This chain uses TRBV7-9 with TRBJ2-3; either TRBD1 or TRBD2 may fit D (5 bases each). Looked up from germline, CDR1 is SEHNR and CDR2 is FQNEAQ (reference sequence). This CDR3 has 17 amino acids. With 1 base removed from V and 0 bases from J, the gap between germline ends came to 14 bases. In DNA, the CDR3 is TGTGCCAGCAGCTTAGACCGGGGCGCGCGGAGCACAGATACGCAGTATTTT. Translating it yields CASSLDRGARSTDTQYF.

This clonotype was observed many times. CDR3 bases: TGTGCCAGCAGCTTATCCGGACTAGCGGGAGGGCCCAACGGGGAGCTGTTTTTT. Its protein product is CASSLSGLAGGPNGELFF. V and J are TRBV7-2 and TRBJ2-2; TRBD2 aligns across 15 bases. The germline V gene has CDR1 SGHTA and CDR2 FQGNSA. This CDR3 is 18 amino acids long. V lost 2 bases and J lost 7; bases outside the gene matches: 8.

This clonotype was observed at least ten times. The chain combines TRBV5-6 with TRBJ2-1; 9 nucleotides match TRBD2. From germline, CDR1 is SGHDT and CDR2 YYEEEE. The CDR3 loop spans 14 amino acids. V shed 4 bases and J 8 bases; nucleotides not matched to a gene: 7. For the CDR3, the DNA is TGTGCCAGCAGCATCGGGACTAGCTTCCATGAGCAGTTCTTC. Translation gives CASSIGTSFHEQFF.

The chain is built from TRBV6-6 and TRBJ1-2; D uncertain. Germline values: CDR1 MNHNY, CDR2 SVGAGI (reference sequence). The CDR3 extends over 14 amino acids. Trimming took off 6 bases at V and 8 bases at J, with 19 bases between the two ends. CDR3 nucleotide sequence: TGTGCCAGCAGCCTCCGACTCTCCCCGGGGGGCTACACCTTC. Its translation is CASSLRLSPGGYTF.

This clonotype was seen repeatedly, ten times or more. The chain links TRBV10-3 to TRBJ2-7; D is undetermined. Deletions cut 3 bases from V and 5 bases from J, with 17 bases between. Germline CDR1 is ENHRY and CDR2 is SYGVKD. CDR3 length equals 15 residues. CDR3 region: CAISEVRLSSDEQYF. DNA of the CDR3: TGTGCCATCAGTGAAGTCCGACTCTCCTCTGACGAGCAGTACTTC.

This clonotype was observed at least ten times. The chain employs TRBV29-1 and TRBJ1-2; possibly TRBD1 for D (6 bases). V was cut by 7 bases and J by 4 bases, with 10 bases left in between. CDR3 length equals 11 residues. Germline CDR1 SQVTM, CDR2 ANQGSEA. The CDR3 loop reads CSAGDTYGYTF. CDR3 in DNA: TGCAGCGCCGGGGACACCTATGGCTACACCTTC. The full variable domain, completed using reference TRBV29-1 and TRBJ1-2, is SAVISQKPSRDICQRGTSLTIQCQVDSQVTMMFWYRQQPGQSLTLIATANQGSEATYESGFVIDKFPISRPNLTFSTLTVSNMSPEDSSIYLCSAGDTYGYTFGSGTRLTVV.

The V call is TRBV13, the J call TRBJ2-7; D is tentatively TRBD1 or TRBD2 (5 bases each). The germline V gene encodes CDR1 PRHDT and CDR2 FYEKMQ (reference sequence). There are 14 residues in the CDR3. Trimming took 5 bases from V and 2 from J, leaving 13 bases between them. The CDR3 protein is CASSPGPNAYEQYF. The CDR3 nucleotides are TGTGCCAGCAGCCCGGGACCCAACGCCTACGAGCAGTACTTC.

This sequence joins TRBV18 and TRBJ1-6; the D is unclear. Germline loops: CDR1 KGHSH, CDR2 LQKENI. The CDR3 is 15 residues long. V was shortened by 2 bases and J by 7 bases, with 12 bases between the two germline ends. The CDR3 region is CASSPGPGENSPLHF. The CDR3 DNA reads as TGTGCCAGCTCACCAGGGCCAGGCGAGAATTCACCCCTCCACTTT.

In this sample, this clonotype turned up many times. The chain links TRBV20-1 to TRBJ1-5, with D perhaps TRBD1 (5 bases). V was clipped by 5 bases and J by 3 bases, with 14 bases between them. The CDR3 covers 14 residues. Germline V gene data show CDR1 as DFQATT and CDR2 as SNEGSKA (reference sequence). The CDR3 protein is CSAGRDWINQPQHF. The CDR3 DNA reads TGCAGTGCTGGCCGGGACTGGATCAATCAGCCCCAGCATTTT.

This clonotype was counted a few times. The gene calls are TRBV7-2 and TRBJ1-4; maybe TRBD1 (6 bases). Trimming stripped 1 base from V and 4 bases from J, with 16 bases between. Germline V gives CDR1 SGHTA, CDR2 FQGNSA. The CDR3 is 17 amino acids. CDR3 region: CASSLGPGEGGNEKLFF. The CDR3 nucleotides read TGTGCCAGCAGCTTAGGTCCAGGGGAAGGTGGTAATGAAAAACTGTTTTTT. Full variable domain (outside the CDR3, taken from reference TRBV7-2 and TRBJ1-4): GAGVSQSPSNKVTEKGKDVELRCDPISGHTALYWYRQSLGQGLEFLIYFQGNSAPDKSGLPSDRFSAERTGGSVSTLTIQRTQQEDSAVYLCASSLGPGEGGNEKLFFGSGTQLSVL.

This clonotype was counted many times. The CDR3 loop is CASSSRESNTIYF. The CDR3 nucleotides are TGTGCCAGCAGTTCCCGGGAATCAAACACCATATATTTT. The chain joins TRBV12-3 or TRBV12-4 to TRBJ1-3; no reliable D call. CDR3 length: 13 residues. Trimming shortened V by 4 bases and J by 6 bases, and 10 bases separated the two germline ends.

This clonotype was detected many times. The gene calls are TRBV6-5 and TRBJ1-1, with 10 bases matching TRBD1. The V gene's germline CDR1 is MNHEY and CDR2 SVGAGI. This CDR3 contains 17 residues. The trim removed 2 bases at V and 4 bases at J, leaving 10 bases unmatched. This CDR3 reads CASSYRDRGPRGTEAFF. As DNA, the CDR3 is TGTGCCAGCAGTTACCGGGACAGGGGCCCCAGGGGCACTGAAGCTTTCTTT.

The J gene is TRBJ1-6, the V gene TRBV3-1, with 7 bases fitting TRBD1. J gave up 10 bases and V 6 bases, and 9 bases lay outside the gene matches. The CDR3 contains 14 residues. In germline, CDR1 is LGHDT, CDR2 YNNKEL (reference sequence). This chain's CDR3 is CASSSGTEASPLHF. CDR3 DNA: TGTGCCAGCAGTTCCGGGACAGAGGCCTCACCCCTCCACTTT.

This clonotype came up a few times. The rearrangement uses TRBV2 and TRBJ1-1; the D is unclear. Germline V lookup: CDR1 SNHLY, CDR2 FYNNEI. V gave up 1 base and J gave up 5 bases, with 8 bases separating them. The CDR3 extends over 13 amino acids. Here the CDR3 reads CASSEDQRTEAFF. The CDR3 bases are TGTGCCAGCAGTGAAGACCAGAGGACTGAAGCTTTCTTT.

This chain joins TRBV5-6 and TRBJ2-1; D is unclear. CDR1 is SGHDT, CDR2 YYEEEE, per germline. CDR3 length: 15 residues. V lost 4 bases to trimming and J lost 0 bases, with 11 bases between them. The CDR3 DNA follows: TGTGCCAGCAGCATTGGTCCGAGCTCCTACAATGAGCAGTTCTTC. Translated, it gives CASSIGPSSYNEQFF.

This clonotype was counted many times. J is TRBJ1-6 and V is TRBV27; 8 nucleotides agree with TRBD1. V was pared by 8 bases and J by 7 bases, with 4 bases of the junction left unmatched. The CDR3 length is 13 residues. The germline V gene encodes CDR1 MNHEY and CDR2 SMNVEV (reference sequence). CDR3 loop: CASHRGANSPLHF. In nucleotides, the CDR3 is TGTGCCAGCCACAGGGGGGCGAATTCACCCCTCCACTTT.

This clonotype was counted many times. The J gene is TRBJ2-3, the V gene TRBV28; 7 bases match TRBD2. Germline V gene lookup returns CDR1 MDHEN and CDR2 SYDVKM. V lost 7 bases and J lost 3; bases outside the gene matches: 7. The CDR3 consists of 14 residues. The CDR3 DNA sequence: TGTGCCAGCATCCCGGGGGGACTTACAGATACGCAGTATTTT. Its translation is CASIPGGLTDTQYF.

This clonotype was observed at least ten times. V usage is TRBV2 and J usage is TRBJ1-3; tentatively, D is TRBD1 (5 bases). Germline V CDR1 and CDR2: SNHLY, FYNNEI. V was shortened by 0 bases and J by 2 bases, with 8 bases between the two germline ends. The CDR3 extends over 15 amino acids. This chain's CDR3 is CASSEALGPGNTIYF. CDR3 coding DNA: TGTGCCAGCAGTGAAGCTTTGGGGCCTGGAAACACCATATATTTT.

This clonotype was counted many times. The V call is TRBV5-1, the J call TRBJ1-5; D call uncertain. Trimming shortened V by 4 bases and J by 3 bases, and 8 bases separated the two germline ends. The CDR3 is 13 residues long. Germline assignment: CDR1 SGHRS and CDR2 YFSETQ. CDR3 amino acids: CASSLDPNQPQHF. In DNA form, the CDR3 reads TGCGCCAGCAGCCTGGACCCCAATCAGCCCCAGCATTTT.